This is a list of T cell receptor beta chains from one sample in a study of CXCR3-negative and CXCR3-positive naive CD8 T cells. TCRdb re-called the 5' RACE reads and shows each CDR3 protein once, DNA omitted. The sample table sets out 120,000 to 150,000 distinct CDR3 sequences. Sequenced input: naive CXCR3+ CD8+ T cells from blood. Receptors were obtained from a human donor in good health. Some clones in this sample may be carry-over from other donors' samples. Both conserved end residues are part of each CDR3.

>TRBJ2-2|TRBV29-1
CSVRTGNTGELFF
>TRBJ1-1|TRBV19
CASSFTTGPPFTEAFF
>TRBJ2-1|TRBV3-1
CASSQDWGEWEQFF
>TRBJ2-7|TRBV28
CASSPEYEQYF
>TRBJ1-1|TRBV2
CASSDQETGNTEAFF
>TRBJ2-3|TRBV7-9
CASSLGQGFSDTQYF
>TRBJ2-1|TRBV29-1
CSVSDYNEQFF
>TRBJ2-7|TRBV4-1
CASSQGRHSYEQYF
>TRBJ2-7|TRBV2
CASSWSAYEQYF
>TRBJ2-5|TRBV7-9
CASSLRDFQETQYF
>TRBJ1-2|TRBV15
CATSRDLGGVNYGYTF
>TRBJ2-2|TRBV29-1
CSVAKENTGELFF
>TRBJ2-1|TRBV9
CASSAREGAGTYNEQFF
>TRBJ2-2|TRBV7-2
CASSSYSTGELFF
>TRBJ2-1|TRBV11-1
CASSVRYGGAPDEQFF
>TRBJ2-2|TRBV7-8
CASSTNRGAGELFF
>TRBJ1-1|TRBV30
CAWTPGANTEAFF
>TRBJ2-7|TRBV5-6
CASRHRQGYSYEQYF
>TRBJ2-2|TRBV7-6
CASSFSRADTGELFF
>TRBJ2-5|TRBV29-1
CSVEDLSAEETQYF
>TRBJ2-7|TRBV12-3/TRBV12-4
CASSSSGTGWGEQYF
>TRBJ2-7|TRBV4-1
CASSPKASGLSYEQYF